This T cell receptor beta chain appears in the sequencing data of a study of blood T cell repertoires in COVID-19. About the study: Sources were T cells, B-cell-depleted T cells, or PBMCs; the material itself was cDNA or gDNA.

Losses at the gene ends were 4 bases for V and 7 bases for J; bases not matched to a gene: 8. Germline CDR1 reads LNHDA; CDR2 reads SQIVND (reference sequence). This CDR3 is built from 15 residues. The authors' processing: Cell counts per sample came from amplifying reference gene primers. Profiling relied on immunoSEQ multiplex PCR, and the TCRdb table lists in-frame clones only, not all of them. D and trimming were read from the DNA, whereas the V and J calls and clone size are those reported in that table. The table has tens of thousands of clones, around three quarters seen once. The sample was peripheral blood. The chain uses TRBV19 and TRBJ2-2; TRBD1 aligns across 8 bases. The sequence was collected from a woman of 80 years or more with acute or convalescent COVID-19. The CDR3 DNA reads TGTGCCAGTAGTAATAGACAGGGGTATGGCGGGGAGCTGTTTTTT. It yields the protein CASSNRQGYGGELFF.